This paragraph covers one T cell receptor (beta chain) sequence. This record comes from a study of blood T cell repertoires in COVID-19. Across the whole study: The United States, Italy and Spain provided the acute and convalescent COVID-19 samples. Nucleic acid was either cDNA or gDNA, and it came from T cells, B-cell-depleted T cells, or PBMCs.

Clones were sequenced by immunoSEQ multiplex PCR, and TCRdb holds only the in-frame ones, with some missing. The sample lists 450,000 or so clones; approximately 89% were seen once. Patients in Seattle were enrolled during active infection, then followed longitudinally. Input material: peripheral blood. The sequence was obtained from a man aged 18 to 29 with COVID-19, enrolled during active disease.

DNA for the CDR3: TGTGCCAGCAGCTTGGCCTTGTTAAACATTCAGTACTTC. This sequence encodes CASSLALLNIQYF. The J gene is TRBJ2-4, the V gene TRBV5-6; D remains ambiguous. Trimming cost V 0 bases and J 6 bases, with 7 bases left between them. Germline V gene sequence: CDR1 SGHDT, CDR2 YYEEEE. The CDR3 is 13 amino acids.